This is a list of T cell receptor beta chains from one sample in a study of blood T cell repertoires in COVID-19. Clones were sequenced by immunoSEQ multiplex PCR, and TCRdb holds only the in-frame ones, with some missing. The table lists 65,000 or so clones, over 75% of them singletons. What was sequenced was peripheral blood. Receptors were obtained from a man older than 75 with acute or convalescent COVID-19. The CDR3 runs from the conserved cysteine through the conserved F or W. The order of the fields is clone size, V gene, CDR3 length, J gene, D gene, CDR3 DNA, CDR3 protein. A D gene is named only where the DNA matches it firmly. Not every row has a clone size; where given, it reads once, few, many or a size class.

>-|TRBV7-9|12|TRBJ2-7|-
TGTGCCAGCAGCTTTGACAGTTACGAGCAGTACTTC
CASSFDSYEQYF
>once|TRBV2|13|TRBJ1-6|TRBD1
TGTGCCAGCAGTACAGGGGTTAATTCACCCCTCCACTTT
CASSTGVNSPLHF
>-|TRBV9|16|TRBJ2-3|-
TGTGCCAGCAGCTCTCAGGGTTTTGTGGGCACAGATACGCAGTATTTT
CASSSQGFVGTDTQYF
>-|TRBV27|19|TRBJ2-6|-
TGTGCCAGCAGCCCACGCGGGGTATCGTGGGGCTCTGGGGCCAACGTCCTGACTTTC
CASSPRGVSWGSGANVLTF
>-|TRBV10-3|14|TRBJ2-3|-
TGTGCCATCAGTGAGTTCACTACTGGGGATACGCAGTATTTT
CAISEFTTGDTQYF
>-|TRBV29-1|13|TRBJ1-2|TRBD1
TGCAGCGTTGGGGAAACAGGGGTCTATGGCTACACCTTC
CSVGETGVYGYTF
>-|TRBV27|16|TRBJ1-2|-
TGTGCCAGCAGTTTCGGCCGGGCAGGGGAGTTTTATGGCTACACCTTC
CASSFGRAGEFYGYTF
>-|TRBV7-7|17|TRBJ2-3|TRBD1
TGTGCTAGCAGCTTAGGGGTCCCGGGACAGGCCACAGATACGCAGTATTTT
CASSLGVPGQATDTQYF
>-|TRBV5-6|17|TRBJ1-5|TRBD1
TGTGCCAGCAGCTTCCGACAGGGGTCTAACCTGAATCAGCCCCAGCATTTT
CASSFRQGSNLNQPQHF
>once|TRBV2|15|TRBJ1-5|TRBD1
TGTGCCAGCGGGAGAGGGACAGATAGCAATCAGCCCCAGCATTTT
CASGRGTDSNQPQHF
>few|TRBV19|15|TRBJ2-2|TRBD2
TGTGCCAGCAAGATGGCGGGGGGGCCGGGCGGGGAGCTGTTTTTT
CASKMAGGPGGELFF
>-|TRBV5-5|14|TRBJ1-4|TRBD1
TGTGCCAGCAGCAAGGGACAGGAAAATGAAAAACTGTTTTTT
CASSKGQENEKLFF
>-|TRBV10-3|15|TRBJ2-3|-
TGTGCCATCAGTGAGTCGAAGGGGGGCACAGATACGCAGTATTTT
CAISESKGGTDTQYF
>-|TRBV5-4|14|TRBJ1-6|TRBD1
TGTGCCAGCAGCCAGGGACAGTATAATTCACCCCTCCACTTT
CASSQGQYNSPLHF
>-|TRBV18|14|TRBJ1-1|TRBD1
TGTGCCAGCTCACTACGGACAGGGAACACTGAAGCTTTCTTT
CASSLRTGNTEAFF
>-|TRBV4-1|16|TRBJ1-5|TRBD1
TGCGCCAGCAGCCATCCGACAGGGGTTAGCAATCAGCCCCAGCATTTT
CASSHPTGVSNQPQHF
>few|TRBV2|16|TRBJ1-4|-
TGTGCCAGCAGCGCATATCTGGCAGGGAATGGAGAAAAACTGTTTTTT
CASSAYLAGNGEKLFF
>once|TRBV27|15|TRBJ1-2|-
TGTGCCAGCAGTTCGTGGGTCAAGTCCACTAATGGCTACACCTTC
CASSSWVKSTNGYTF
>-|TRBV19|17|TRBJ2-3|TRBD2
TGTGCCAGTAGTAGGCGAGGGACTAGCGGTACCACAGATACGCAGTATTTT
CASSRRGTSGTTDTQYF
>-|TRBV30|14|TRBJ1-3|-
TGTGCCTGGAGTCGGGGGGCGGCTGGAAACACCATATATTTT
CAWSRGAAGNTIYF
>-|TRBV6-5|16|TRBJ1-6|TRBD1
TGTGCCAGCAGTTACGACCGGACAGGGAGGGGTTCACCCCTCCACTTT
CASSYDRTGRGSPLHF
>-|TRBV18|14|TRBJ1-5|-
TGTGCCAGCTCACCAGCGAGTGCCAATCAGCCCCAGCATTTT
CASSPASANQPQHF
>-|TRBV5-1|15|TRBJ1-1|-
TGCGCCAGCAGCACCCAGACGGGACTAGGTACTGAAGCTTTCTTT
CASSTQTGLGTEAFF
>-|TRBV5-5|13|TRBJ1-6|-
TGTGCCAGCAGCTTTTACAGGAATTCACCCCTCCACTTT
CASSFYRNSPLHF
>-|TRBV2|14|TRBJ1-2|-
TGTGCCAGCAGAACGGACAGTCACCTCTATGGCTACACCTTC
CASRTDSHLYGYTF
>-|TRBV18|15|TRBJ2-7|TRBD1
TGTGCCAGCTCACTTACCGGGACAGGTAACTACGAGCAGTACTTC
CASSLTGTGNYEQYF
>-|TRBV6-5|14|TRBJ1-2|TRBD1
TGTGCCAGCAGCCGGACAGGAGGAGGGGATGGCTACACCTTC
CASSRTGGGDGYTF
>-|TRBV2|13|TRBJ2-5|-
TGTGCCAGCAGTGAAGGGGCCGAAGAGACCCAGTACTTC
CASSEGAEETQYF
>-|TRBV10-3|15|TRBJ1-1|-
TGTGCCATCAGTGAGTCCGAACCGGGGGACACTGAAGCTTTCTTT
CAISESEPGDTEAFF
>-|TRBV13|13|TRBJ1-1|-
TGTGCCAGCAACAGGGCTTTGAACACTGAAGCTTTCTTT
CASNRALNTEAFF
>-|TRBV15|15|TRBJ1-2|-
TGTGCCACCAGCATACTAGGCAGGCAAAACTATGGCTACACCTTC
CATSILGRQNYGYTF
>-|TRBV25-1|17|TRBJ2-7|-
TGTGCCAGCAGTGAATACCCCGAGGGAGCGGGCTTTTACGAGCAGTACTTC
CASSEYPEGAGFYEQYF
>once|TRBV5-1|13|TRBJ1-2|TRBD1
TGCGCCAGCAGCTTACAGGGGAACTATGGCTACACCTTC
CASSLQGNYGYTF
>-|TRBV24-1|12|TRBJ2-1|-
TGTGCCACCAGTGCCCTCGGGGATGAGCAGTTCTTC
CATSALGDEQFF
>-|TRBV5-4|15|TRBJ1-4|TRBD1
TGTGCCAGCAGCTCCAACAGGGGGATTAATGAAAAACTGTTTTTT
CASSSNRGINEKLFF
>-|TRBV5-6|14|TRBJ2-3|-
TGTGCCAGCAGCTTCGTCGGGGGAGGAGATACGCAGTATTTT
CASSFVGGGDTQYF
>-|TRBV24-1|21|TRBJ1-5|-
TGTGCCACCAGTGATTTGCCTATCTGGGCCCGAGGGTTGGCTAGCAATCAGCCCCAGCATTTT
CATSDLPIWARGLASNQPQHF
>-|TRBV5-1|15|TRBJ2-1|TRBD1
TGCGCCAGCAGCAGCGGGACAGGGGGCTACAATGAGCAGTTCTTC
CASSSGTGGYNEQFF
>-|TRBV18|14|TRBJ2-5|-
TGTGCCAGCTCACCACCTTCAAACGGGGAGACCCAGTACTTC
CASSPPSNGETQYF
>-|TRBV3-1/TRBV3-2|12|TRBJ1-2|-
TGTGCCAGCAGCCAAGATCCGGGGGGCCTCACCTTC
CASSQDPGGLTF
>-|TRBV4-2|15|TRBJ1-1|-
TGTGCCAGCAGCCAAGGGTACAGGGAGAACACTGAAGCTTTCTTT
CASSQGYRENTEAFF
>-|TRBV1|16|TRBJ2-3|-
TGCACCAGCAGCCAAGCCGGGCAGGGCGCCCCAGATACGCAGTATTTT
CTSSQAGQGAPDTQYF
>-|TRBV3-1/TRBV3-2|15|TRBJ2-2|-
TGTGCCAGCAGCCCATTCACTAGGCGTACCGGGGAGCTGTTTTTT
CASSPFTRRTGELFF
>few|TRBV7-2|18|TRBJ2-7|TRBD2
TGTGCCAGCAGCTCAGGACTAGCGGGGGGGCTGGACTCCTACGAGCAGTACTTC
CASSSGLAGGLDSYEQYF
>-|TRBV5-1|15|TRBJ2-1|TRBD1
TGCGCCAGCAGCTTGCCAGGGGGTGCTATCGATGAGCAGTTCTTC
CASSLPGGAIDEQFF